The 32 T cell receptor beta chains presented below share a single source sample, sequenced in a study of blood T cell repertoires in COVID-19. Only in-frame clones appear in the TCRdb table, and some are missing; sequencing was by immunoSEQ multiplex PCR. The sample yields over 150,000 clones, approximately 79% seen once. Sequencing was done on a sample of PBMCs or T cells enriched from blood (not recorded which). These receptors originate from a man between 50 and 59 years old who had recovered from COVID-19.

This rearrangement joins TRBV18 to TRBJ1-1; D gene unclear. Germline V gene sequence: CDR1 KGHSH, CDR2 LQKENI. The CDR3 spans 13 residues. V lost 6 bases and J 0 bases, leaving 8 bases between the germline ends. The CDR3 nucleotides read TGTGCCAGCTCGGGAGGGCTGAACACTGAAGCTTTCTTT. As protein: CASSGGLNTEAFF. The complete variable domain, with remaining parts taken from reference TRBV18 and TRBJ1-1, reads NAGVMQNPRHLVRRRGQEARLRCSPMKGHSHVYWYRQLPEEGLKFMVYLQKENIIDESGMPKERFSAEFPKEGPSILRIQQVVRGDSAAYFCASSGGLNTEAFFGQGTRLTVV.

The gene calls are TRBV7-8 and TRBJ2-3; 11 bases map to TRBD2. The trim removed 6 bases at V and 7 bases at J, leaving 9 bases unmatched. Germline V gene lookup returns CDR1 SGHVS and CDR2 FQNEAQ. The CDR3 totals 15 residues. The chain's CDR3 is CASRPLAGGQYTQYF. The CDR3 nucleotides are TGTGCCAGCAGACCTCTAGCGGGGGGCCAGTATACGCAGTATTTT.

The J gene is TRBJ2-7, the V gene TRBV3-1 (or the pseudogene TRBV3-2), with 11 bases identical to TRBD2. The ends lost 4 bases at V and 5 bases at J; junction bases unmatched: 4. Germline V gene lookup returns CDR1 LGHDT and CDR2 YNNKEL (reference sequence). The CDR3 is 14 residues long. CDR3 region: CASSRLAGRNEQYF. CDR3 DNA sequence: TGTGCCAGCAGCCGACTAGCGGGGAGGAACGAGCAGTACTTC.

V is TRBV5-1 and J is TRBJ2-2; TRBD1 aligns across 11 bases. The CDR3 has 16 amino acids. The trim removed 4 bases at V and 4 bases at J, leaving 6 bases unmatched. Germline loops: CDR1 SGHRS, CDR2 YFSETQ. CDR3 sequence reads: CASSTGQGGGTGELFF. In DNA form, the CDR3 reads TGCGCCAGCAGCACGGGACAGGGGGGAGGCACCGGGGAGCTGTTTTTT.

DNA for the CDR3: TGTGCCAGCTCACCACTGACAGGACCAGTGAACACTGAAGCTTTCTTT. Encoded protein: CASSPLTGPVNTEAFF. The chain has TRBV18 and TRBJ1-1; perhaps TRBD1 as D (6 bases). There are 16 residues in the CDR3. The V end lost 1 base, the J end lost 0 bases, and 12 bases lay between the germline ends. Germline V lookup: CDR1 KGHSH, CDR2 LQKENI. The variable domain in full, with the rest retrieved from reference TRBV18 and TRBJ1-1, is NAGVMQNPRHLVRRRGQEARLRCSPMKGHSHVYWYRQLPEEGLKFMVYLQKENIIDESGMPKERFSAEFPKEGPSILRIQQVVRGDSAAYFCASSPLTGPVNTEAFFGQGTRLTVV.

CDR3 residues: CASRGGSQDGELFF. The CDR3 coding sequence is TGTGCCAGCAGGGGGGGAAGTCAGGACGGGGAGCTGTTTTTT. The V gene is TRBV11-2, the J gene TRBJ2-2; D perhaps matches TRBD2 (6 bases). Germline V gene lookup returns CDR1 SGHAT and CDR2 FQNNGV. The CDR3 runs to 14 residues. The V and J ends lost 6 bases and 7 bases respectively, with 15 bases between them.

Written as DNA, the CDR3 is TGTGCCTGGAGCGGCGACAGGAGCAAGCCCCAGCATTTT. Its protein product is CAWSGDRSKPQHF. This chain links TRBV30 with TRBJ1-5; possible D gene TRBD1, 6 bases. The CDR3 has 13 amino acids. The V gene lost 3 bases and the J gene lost 8 bases, with 14 bases spanning the gap. Germline V gene data show CDR1 as GTSNPN and CDR2 as SVGIG (reference sequence).

To note about this clone: Other nucleotide sequences from this sample produce the same CDR3. The J gene is TRBJ1-5, the V gene TRBV7-9, with D possibly being TRBD1 (5 bases). The CDR3 extends over 14 amino acids. The V and J ends lost 2 bases and 1 base respectively, with 6 bases between them. CDR1 and CDR2 (germline): SEHNR, FQNEAQ (reference sequence). DNA of the CDR3: TGTGCCAGCAGCTTAAGGGGAAGCAATCAGCCCCAGCATTTT. This encodes CASSLRGSNQPQHF.

The V call is TRBV7-6, the J call TRBJ2-1, with D uncertain. The CDR3 runs 14 residues. Trimming left V 1 base short and J 5 bases short, with 9 bases between. Looked up from germline, CDR1 is SGHVS and CDR2 is FNYEAQ. This chain's CDR3 is CASSLVAADNEQFF. The CDR3 DNA is TGTGCCAGCAGCTTAGTTGCGGCAGACAATGAGCAGTTCTTC.

The chain is built from TRBV13 and TRBJ1-2; TRBD1 aligns across 8 bases. Per germline, CDR1 PRHDT and CDR2 FYEKMQ (reference sequence). V was pared by 6 bases and J by 8 bases, with 8 bases of the junction left unmatched. There are 13 residues in the CDR3. The chain's CDR3 is CASSSRGREGYTF. The CDR3 DNA reads TGTGCCAGCAGTTCCAGGGGGCGAGAGGGCTACACCTTC.

The genes are TRBV11-3 and TRBJ1-1; no definite D call. This CDR3 region has 11 residues. V was cut by 1 base and J by 8 bases, with 5 bases left in between. Germline V lookup: CDR1 SGHNT, CDR2 YENEEA. This CDR3 reads CASSLALEAFF. CDR3 in DNA: TGTGCCAGCAGCTTAGCGCTAGAAGCTTTCTTT.

The chain recombines TRBV7-8 with TRBJ2-7; 16 bases line up with TRBD2. Trimming took 5 bases from V and 8 from J; bases not matched to a gene: 6. This CDR3 contains 15 residues. Germline CDR1 reads SGHVS; CDR2 reads FQNEAQ. CDR3 DNA: TGTGCCAGCAGCGTGGGACTAGCGGGGGGGATAAAGCAGTACTTC. It specifies CASSVGLAGGIKQYF.

This chain uses TRBV11-2 with TRBJ2-7, with a weak D call TRBD2 (5 bases). Germline-derived CDR1 and CDR2 are SGHAT and FQNNGV. Trimming removed 1 base at V and 6 bases at J, with 10 bases between. The length of the CDR3 is 13 residues. The CDR3 bases are TGTGCCAGCAGCTTAGGTCAGGCGGGCGAGCAGTACTTC. Translated: CASSLGQAGEQYF.

About this clone: One end of the junction fails to match germline, which may point to a read error. The V call is TRBV29-1, the J call TRBJ1-5, with D possibly matching TRBD1 (5 bases). Germline CDR1 reads SQVTM; CDR2 reads ANQGSEA. This CDR3 comprises 14 residues. CDR3 nucleotide sequence: TGCAGCGTTTTGATTCAGGGAAGCAATGAGCCCCAGCATTTT. This sequence encodes CSVLIQGSNEPQHF. Looking up the rest from reference TRBV29-1 and TRBJ1-5 gives the full variable domain: SAVISQKPSRDICQRGTSLTIQCQVDSQVTMMFWYRQQPGQSLTLIATANQGSEATYESGFVIDKFPISRPNLTFSTLTVSNMSPEDSSIYLCSVLIQGSNEPQHFGDGTRLSIL.

This clone has only a few counts. This chain connects TRBV25-1 to TRBJ1-2; D call uncertain. The CDR3 runs to 14 residues. V dropped 3 bases and J dropped 2 bases, with 10 bases sitting between them. Germline lookup yields CDR1 MGHDK and CDR2 SYGVNS. The CDR3 DNA sequence: TGTGCCAGCAGTGACCCCGCGGGGAACTATGGCTACACCTTC. This translates into CASSDPAGNYGYTF.

This clone occurred once. The CDR3 is CASRTDRAQPQHF. The CDR3 DNA reads as TGTGCCAGCAGAACGGACAGGGCGCAGCCCCAGCATTTT. The chain has TRBV13 and TRBJ1-5; 8 positions match TRBD1. There are 13 residues in the CDR3. Germline trimming cut 6 bases from V and 7 bases from J; bases unmatched to any gene: 5. Germline CDR1 PRHDT, CDR2 FYEKMQ (reference sequence).

The chain uses TRBV3-1 (or the pseudogene TRBV3-2) and TRBJ1-2; a possible D gene is TRBD1 (6 bases). The ends were cut back, 4 bases at V and 5 bases at J, with 8 bases in the middle. Germline CDR1 reads LGHDT; CDR2 reads YNNKEL (reference sequence). The CDR3 totals 12 residues. The CDR3 reads CASSPQGYGYTF. CDR3 sequence (DNA): TGTGCCAGCAGCCCTCAGGGGTATGGCTACACCTTC.

CDR3 nucleotide sequence: TGCGCCAGCAGCGTCCGGGACAGGGGGGACAATGAGCAGTTCTTC. Its protein product is CASSVRDRGDNEQFF. This chain uses TRBV5-1 with TRBJ2-1, with 11 bases lining up with TRBD1. CDR1 SGHRS and CDR2 YFSETQ come from the germline V gene. This CDR3 has 15 residues. V shed 4 bases and J 5 bases; nucleotides not matched to a gene: 5.

This clone has only one observation. The chain links TRBV6-5 to TRBJ1-4; weak D call: TRBD1 (6 bases). V lost 6 bases and J 7 bases, leaving 15 bases between the germline ends. CDR3 length: 14 residues. Per the germline V gene, CDR1 is MNHEY and CDR2 is SVGAGI. CDR3 DNA: TGTGCCAGCAGCCTTACAGGGAAGGGTGAAAAACTGTTTTTT. Its translation: CASSLTGKGEKLFF.

This clone has a handful of counts. The chain uses TRBV12-3 or TRBV12-4 and TRBJ1-1; D uncertain. This CDR3 has 13 residues. Trimming took off 0 bases at V and 3 bases at J, with 5 bases between the two ends. In DNA form, the CDR3 reads TGTGCCAGCAGTTTAGCGCAGGACACTGAAGCTTTCTTT. Its protein product is CASSLAQDTEAFF.

This clone was found a few times. The J gene is TRBJ2-1, the V gene TRBV6-1; tentatively, D is TRBD2 (5 bases). The CDR3 is 15 residues long. The germline gives CDR1 MNHNS, CDR2 SASEGT. Trimming took off 3 bases at V and 4 bases at J, with 13 bases between the two ends. The CDR3 DNA reads as TGTGCCAGCAGTGACAGAGGGATACGGTACAATGAGCAGTTCTTC. This gives the protein CASSDRGIRYNEQFF.

A note on this clone: The sample carries other DNA sequences with the same CDR3. This rearrangement joins TRBV2 to TRBJ2-1, with TRBD2 matching over 7 bases. V lost 2 bases to trimming and J lost 4 bases; unmatched junction nucleotides: 5. Germline CDR1 is SNHLY and CDR2 is FYNNEI. The length of the CDR3 is 15 residues. CDR3 in amino acids: CASSELGGSYNEQFF. As DNA, the CDR3 is TGTGCCAGCAGTGAATTGGGGGGGAGTTACAATGAGCAGTTCTTC.

V and J are TRBV16 and TRBJ1-1, with TRBD1 matching 7 bases. The junction had 4 bases not matched to a gene; V was cut back by 2 bases and J by 10 bases. Germline CDR1 reads KGHSY; CDR2 reads FQNENV. There are 12 residues in the CDR3. In DNA, the CDR3 is TGTGCCAGCAGCCAAGAGGGGGCTCTAGCTTTCTTT. This encodes CASSQEGALAFF.

The chain carries TRBV18 and TRBJ1-5; D call uncertain. V lost 3 bases and J lost 4, with 13 bases in between. Germline CDR1 and CDR2: KGHSH and LQKENI. The CDR3 is 15 residues long. The CDR3 DNA follows: TGTGCCAGCTCACCCATCGCGGGAGTTAATCAGCCCCAGCATTTT. Its protein product is CASSPIAGVNQPQHF.

The V call is TRBV11-2, the J call TRBJ1-4; a weak D match, TRBD1 (6 bases). The CDR3 is 16 residues long. Trimming left V 5 bases short and J 0 bases short, with 13 bases between. The germline CDR1 and CDR2 sequences are SGHAT and FQNNGV. This CDR3 is CASSVTWTATNEKLFF. CDR3 sequence (DNA): TGTGCCAGCAGCGTCACGTGGACAGCAACTAATGAAAAACTGTTTTTT.

This clone was counted only a few times. This chain joins TRBV21-1 and TRBJ1-6; TRBD1 is taken as the D call from the table, unchecked against the DNA. TRBV21-1 is a pseudogene locus. The CDR3 length is 24 residues. For the CDR3, the DNA is TGTGCCAGCAGCAAAGGTGGGACAAGGGAACTTCAATCGACCGAGAGCTCCTATAATTCACCCCTCCACTTT. It translates to CASSKGGTRELQSTESSYNSPLHF.

V is TRBV6-5 and J is TRBJ2-2; D is possibly TRBD1 (6 bases). Germline V lookup: CDR1 MNHEY, CDR2 SVGAGI. Trimming took off 7 bases at V and 4 bases at J, with 16 bases between the two ends. The CDR3 runs 15 residues. The CDR3 is CASKNTQGATGELFF. The CDR3 DNA is TGTGCCAGCAAGAACACACAGGGAGCCACCGGGGAGCTGTTTTTT.

The V and J genes are TRBV6-1 and TRBJ2-1, with 10 nucleotides matching TRBD1. Germline V gives CDR1 MNHNS, CDR2 SASEGT. The CDR3 is 17 residues long. Unmatched junction bases numbered 12, after V lost 0 bases and J lost 10 bases. DNA of the CDR3: TGTGCCAGCAGTGAAGCCCAGACAGGGGGCGTGCGAAGCGAGCAGTTCTTC. Encoded protein: CASSEAQTGGVRSEQFF.

J is TRBJ2-2 and V is TRBV4-1, with D possibly matching TRBD1 (5 bases). Per germline, CDR1 MGHRA and CDR2 YSYEKL. There are 15 residues in the CDR3. V lost 5 bases and J 0 bases, leaving 10 bases between the germline ends. The DNA for the CDR3 is TGCGCCAGCAGCGCCGACAGTACGAACACCGGGGAGCTGTTTTTT. Translated, it gives CASSADSTNTGELFF.

The V gene is TRBV2, the J gene TRBJ2-6; the D gene is possibly TRBD2 (5 bases). The length of the CDR3 is 14 residues. Between the trimmed V and J ends, which lost 6 bases and 6 bases, there was a span of 12 bases. Germline CDR1 and CDR2: SNHLY and FYNNEI. The CDR3 DNA reads as TGTGCCAGCAGCCCAATCGGGGTGGCCAACGTCCTGACTTTC. As protein: CASSPIGVANVLTF.

This chain links TRBV11-2 with TRBJ1-4; tentatively, D is TRBD1 (5 bases). The CDR3 consists of 15 residues. In germline, CDR1 is SGHAT, CDR2 FQNNGV. The V end was cut by 7 bases, the J end by 2 bases, with 14 bases between. CDR3: CASTSLGATNEKLFF. CDR3 nucleotides: TGTGCCAGCACTTCGTTAGGGGCGACTAATGAAAAACTGTTTTTT.

This chain uses TRBV30 with TRBJ1-4; TRBD1 aligns across 7 bases. The CDR3 sequence is 14 residues long. The germline V gene has CDR1 GTSNPN and CDR2 SVGIG (reference sequence). V dropped 0 bases and J dropped 3; count of bases not matched to a gene: 1. The CDR3 reads CAWSVGGSNEKLFF. CDR3 nucleotide sequence: TGTGCCTGGAGTGTAGGGGGCTCTAATGAAAAACTGTTTTTT.